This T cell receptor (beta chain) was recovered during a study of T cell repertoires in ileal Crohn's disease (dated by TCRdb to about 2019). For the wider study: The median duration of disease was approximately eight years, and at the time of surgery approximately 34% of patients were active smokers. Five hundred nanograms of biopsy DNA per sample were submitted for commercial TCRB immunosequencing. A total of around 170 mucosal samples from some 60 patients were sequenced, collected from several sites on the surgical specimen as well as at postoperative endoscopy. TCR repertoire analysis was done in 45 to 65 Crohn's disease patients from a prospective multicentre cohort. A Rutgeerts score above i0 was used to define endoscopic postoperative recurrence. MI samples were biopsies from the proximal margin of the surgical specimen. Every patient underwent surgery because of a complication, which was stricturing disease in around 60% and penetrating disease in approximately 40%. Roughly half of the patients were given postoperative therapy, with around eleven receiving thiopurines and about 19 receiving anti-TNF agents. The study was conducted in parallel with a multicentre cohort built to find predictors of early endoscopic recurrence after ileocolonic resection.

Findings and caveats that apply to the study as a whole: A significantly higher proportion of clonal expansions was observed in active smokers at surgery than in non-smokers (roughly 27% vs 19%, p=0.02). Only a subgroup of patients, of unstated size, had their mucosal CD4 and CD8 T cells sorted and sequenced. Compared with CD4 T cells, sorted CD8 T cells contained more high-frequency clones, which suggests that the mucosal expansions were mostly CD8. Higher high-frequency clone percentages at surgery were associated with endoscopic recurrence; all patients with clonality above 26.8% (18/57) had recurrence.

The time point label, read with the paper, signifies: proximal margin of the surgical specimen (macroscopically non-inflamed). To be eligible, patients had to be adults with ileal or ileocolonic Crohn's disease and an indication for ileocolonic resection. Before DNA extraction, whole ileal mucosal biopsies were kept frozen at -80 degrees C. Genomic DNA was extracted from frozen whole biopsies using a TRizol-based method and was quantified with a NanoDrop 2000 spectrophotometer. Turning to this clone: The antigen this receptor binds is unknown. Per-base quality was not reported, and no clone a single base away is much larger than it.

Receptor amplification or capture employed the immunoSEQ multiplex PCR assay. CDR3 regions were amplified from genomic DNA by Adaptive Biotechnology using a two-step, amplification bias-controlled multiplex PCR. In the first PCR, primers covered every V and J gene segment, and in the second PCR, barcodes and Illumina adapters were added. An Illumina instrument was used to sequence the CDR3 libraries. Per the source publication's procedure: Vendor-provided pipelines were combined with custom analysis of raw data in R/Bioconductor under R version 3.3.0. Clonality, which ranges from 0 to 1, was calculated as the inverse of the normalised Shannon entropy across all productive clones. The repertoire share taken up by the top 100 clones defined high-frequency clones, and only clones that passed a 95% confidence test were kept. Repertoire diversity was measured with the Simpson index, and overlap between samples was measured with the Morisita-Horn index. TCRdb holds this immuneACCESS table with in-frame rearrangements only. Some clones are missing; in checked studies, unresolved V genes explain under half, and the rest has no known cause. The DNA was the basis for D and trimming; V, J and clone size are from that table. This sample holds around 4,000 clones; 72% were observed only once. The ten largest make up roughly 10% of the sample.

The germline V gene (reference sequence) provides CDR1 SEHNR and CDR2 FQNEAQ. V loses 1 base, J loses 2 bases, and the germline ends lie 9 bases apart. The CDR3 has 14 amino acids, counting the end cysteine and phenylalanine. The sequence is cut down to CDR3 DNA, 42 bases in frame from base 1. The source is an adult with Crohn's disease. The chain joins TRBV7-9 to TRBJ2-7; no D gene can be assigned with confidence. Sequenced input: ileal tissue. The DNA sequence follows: TGTGCCAGCAGCTTAGGTCCCCCACCCTACGAGCAGTACTTC. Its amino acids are CASSLGPPPYEQYF.